A selection of T cell receptor beta chains follows, all from one sample in a study of T cell responses to AZD1222 COVID-19 vaccine. Sequencing was performed with immunoSEQ multiplex PCR; in TCRdb, only in-frame clones are kept and a portion is missing. This table holds approximately 96,000 clones, just over 90% found once. This sample comprised peripheral blood, obtained 28 days after the second AZD1222 dose. All receptors derive from an adult who received the AZD1222 COVID-19 vaccine. The CDR3 runs from the conserved cysteine through the conserved F or W. The D gene is left open where the match is weak. The size entry is marked missing in some rows and otherwise reads once, few, many or a size class.

J gene,V gene,D gene,CDR3 length,clone size,CDR3 protein,CDR3 DNA
TRBJ1-4,TRBV6-5,TRBD1,14,-,CASTPGGEDEKLFF,TGTGCCAGCACCCCAGGGGGCGAGGATGAAAAACTGTTTTTT
TRBJ1-3,TRBV7-6,TRBD1,15,-,CASSWGTGRGNTIYF,TGTGCCAGCAGCTGGGGGACAGGACGGGGAAACACCATATATTTT
TRBJ1-1,TRBV5-6,-,14,-,CASSRLMGNTEAFF,TGTGCCAGCAGCCGTTTGATGGGAAACACTGAAGCTTTCTTT
TRBJ1-5,TRBV12-5,-,15,-,CASGLVKDSSQPQHF,TGTGCTAGTGGTTTGGTAAAGGACAGTAGCCAGCCCCAGCATTTT
TRBJ2-7,TRBV2,TRBD2,14,few,CASSRTSGRDEQYF,TGTGCCAGCAGTCGGACTAGCGGGAGGGACGAGCAGTACTTC
TRBJ2-1,TRBV27,TRBD2,19,-,CASSPWGLAGMSSYNEQFF,TGTGCCAGCAGTCCTTGGGGACTAGCGGGGATGAGCTCCTACAATGAGCAGTTCTTC
TRBJ1-5,TRBV18,TRBD1,15,-,CASSPGTGGNQPQHF,TGTGCCAGCTCACCGGGGACAGGAGGCAATCAGCCCCAGCATTTT
TRBJ1-1,TRBV7-9,-,14,-,CASSLMGQATEAFF,TGTGCCAGCAGCTTAATGGGGCAGGCAACTGAAGCTTTCTTT
TRBJ2-7,TRBV19,-,13,-,CASNKLINYEQYF,TGTGCCAGTAATAAACTGATTAACTACGAGCAGTACTTC
TRBJ1-2,TRBV6-4,TRBD1,14,-,CASTPRTGWYGYTF,TGTGCCAGCACGCCAAGGACAGGGTGGTATGGCTACACCTTC
TRBJ2-3,TRBV5-4,-,13,-,CASSSPHMDTQYF,TGTGCCAGCAGCTCCCCTCACATGGATACGCAGTATTTT
TRBJ1-5,TRBV4-1,-,13,-,CASSHGFSQPQHF,TGCGCCAGCAGCCATGGCTTCAGTCAGCCCCAGCATTTT
TRBJ2-1,TRBV5-1,TRBD1,15,once,CASSRGQASYNEQFF,TGCGCCAGCAGCCGGGGACAGGCCTCCTACAATGAGCAGTTCTTC
TRBJ1-6,TRBV27,TRBD1,14,once,CASSQDRVSSPLHF,TGTGCCAGCAGTCAAGACAGGGTTAGCTCACCCCTCCACTTT
TRBJ1-1,TRBV4-1,TRBD1,15,-,CASSRAEQGATEAFF,TGCGCCAGCAGCCGGGCGGAACAGGGGGCCACTGAAGCTTTCTTT
TRBJ1-6,TRBV5-1,-,15,-,CASSEQGLGNSPLHF,TGCGCCAGCAGCGAGCAGGGTTTAGGTAATTCACCCCTCCACTTT
TRBJ2-7,TRBV5-1,-,13,-,CASSFAELYEQYF,TGCGCCAGCAGCTTCGCGGAACTCTACGAGCAGTACTTC
TRBJ1-5,TRBV6-6,-,13,-,CASRWQVNQPQHF,TGTGCCAGCAGGTGGCAAGTCAATCAGCCCCAGCATTTT
TRBJ2-3,TRBV28,-,15,few,CASSSRVVATDTQYF,TGTGCCAGCAGTTCCAGGGTCGTTGCCACAGATACGCAGTATTTT
TRBJ2-5,TRBV28,TRBD1,13,once,CASSSGQLRTQYF,TGTGCCAGCAGTTCGGGACAGTTGAGGACCCAGTACTTC
TRBJ1-2,TRBV3-1/TRBV3-2,-,14,-,CASSNRRGDYGYTF,TGTGCCAGCAGCAACAGGAGGGGGGACTATGGCTACACCTTC
TRBJ2-7,TRBV5-6,-,14,-,CASNLGGRPYEQYF,TGTGCCAGCAACTTGGGGGGCAGACCCTACGAGCAGTACTTC
TRBJ1-1,TRBV19,-,13,-,CASNPVGAPEAFF,TGTGCCAGTAACCCCGTGGGAGCCCCTGAAGCTTTCTTT
TRBJ2-1,TRBV29-1,TRBD1,14,-,CSVEGQGNYNEQFF,TGCAGCGTTGAGGGACAGGGGAACTACAATGAGCAGTTCTTC
TRBJ1-4,TRBV9,TRBD1,15,once,CANSGSGQGSEKLFF,TGTGCCAACAGCGGTTCGGGACAGGGTAGTGAAAAACTGTTTTTT
TRBJ1-4,TRBV5-5,-,18,-,CASSLVGRNRPTNEKLFF,TGTGCCAGCAGCTTGGTTGGGCGCAACCGACCAACTAATGAAAAACTGTTTTTT
TRBJ1-5,TRBV19,TRBD1,14,-,CASSDRGGNQPQHF,TGTGCCAGTTCTGACAGGGGCGGGAATCAGCCCCAGCATTTT
TRBJ2-3,TRBV3-1/TRBV3-2,-,16,-,CASSQFLGTNTDTQYF,TGTGCCAGCAGCCAATTCTTGGGGACAAACACAGATACGCAGTATTTT
TRBJ1-5,TRBV7-2,-,15,-,CASSLEWGTVRSQHF,TGTGCCAGCAGCTTAGAATGGGGGACGGTAAGGTCCCAGCATTTT
TRBJ1-2,TRBV5-1,-,15,-,CASSPTTGMEGGYTF,TGCGCCAGCAGCCCTACCACAGGGATGGAGGGGGGCTACACCTTC
TRBJ2-3,TRBV5-1,-,13,once,CASSLAGADTQYF,TGCGCCAGCAGCTTGGCGGGAGCAGATACGCAGTATTTT
TRBJ1-2,TRBV12-3/TRBV12-4,-,13,-,CASSFGGVGGYTF,TGTGCCAGCAGTTTTGGAGGGGTGGGAGGCTACACCTTC
TRBJ2-1,TRBV9,-,14,-,CASSPRSGDNEQFF,TGTGCCAGCAGTCCTCGGAGCGGAGACAATGAGCAGTTCTTC
TRBJ2-3,TRBV19,TRBD2,16,-,CASSPEGRGSTDTQYF,TGTGCCAGTAGTCCCGAGGGGCGGGGGTCCACAGATACGCAGTATTTT
TRBJ1-2,TRBV27,-,14,-,CASSPGGSGYGYTF,TGTGCCAGCAGCCCCGGGGGGAGTGGCTATGGCTACACCTTC
TRBJ1-1,TRBV6-2/TRBV6-3,TRBD1,13,-,CASSARGQVEAFF,TGTGCCAGCAGTGCAAGGGGACAGGTCGAAGCTTTCTTT
TRBJ2-1,TRBV14,-,15,-,CASSQGQTRYNEQFF,TGTGCCAGCAGCCAAGGGCAGACTAGGTACAATGAGCAGTTCTTC
TRBJ2-1,TRBV19,TRBD1,18,-,CASSPIPSTGKRHNEQFF,TGTGCCAGTAGTCCAATACCCTCGACAGGGAAGAGACACAATGAGCAGTTCTTC
TRBJ1-2,TRBV19,-,15,-,CASSLTTGPNYGYTF,TGTGCCAGTAGTCTCACGACAGGACCTAACTATGGCTACACCTTC
TRBJ1-1,TRBV11-2,-,13,once,CASSLAGQSEAFF,TGTGCCAGCAGCTTAGCAGGACAGTCTGAAGCTTTCTTT
TRBJ1-5,TRBV28,TRBD1,17,-,CASSLGGTGGESQPQHF,TGTGCCAGCAGTCTGGGCGGGACAGGGGGCGAGTCTCAGCCCCAGCATTTT
TRBJ1-2,TRBV5-1,-,11,-,CASSLGEGYTF,TGCGCCAGCAGCTTGGGGGAGGGATACACCTTC
TRBJ1-4,TRBV6-5,-,14,-,CASSHGRMDEKLFF,TGTGCCAGCAGTCACGGACGGATGGATGAAAAACTGTTTTTT
TRBJ1-1,TRBV28,TRBD1,14,few,CASSSGQTNTEAFF,TGTGCCAGCAGTTCGGGACAGACTAACACTGAAGCTTTCTTT
TRBJ2-7,TRBV27,TRBD2,13,-,CASGTLAGSEQYF,TGTGCCAGCGGAACCTTAGCGGGAAGCGAGCAGTACTTC
TRBJ2-2,TRBV6-5,-,16,-,CASSYRAGPNTGELFF,TGTGCCAGCAGTTACCGGGCGGGCCCAAACACCGGGGAGCTGTTTTTT
TRBJ1-2,TRBV2,-,10,once,CASSAGGYTF,TGTGCCAGCAGTGCCGGGGGCTACACCTTC
TRBJ1-4,TRBV11-2,TRBD1,15,-,CASSFGSGTGEKLFF,TGTGCCAGCAGCTTCGGCTCCGGGACAGGTGAAAAACTGTTTTTT
TRBJ2-7,TRBV19,TRBD1,16,few,CASSIGRDRGRHEQYF,TGTGCCAGTAGTATAGGACGGGACAGGGGGAGGCACGAGCAGTACTTC
TRBJ2-7,TRBV30,-,11,-,CAWTYNYEQYF,TGTGCCTGGACCTATAACTACGAGCAGTACTTC
TRBJ1-1,TRBV6-5,TRBD1,13,once,CASSYDRGTEAFF,TGTGCCAGCAGTTACGACAGGGGCACTGAAGCTTTCTTT
TRBJ1-1,TRBV12-5,TRBD1,14,-,CASGWGQGGTEAFF,TGTGCTAGTGGTTGGGGACAGGGTGGCACTGAAGCTTTCTTT
TRBJ2-7,TRBV6-1,TRBD1,17,-,CASSDRGLSSSPYEQYF,TGTGCCAGCAGTGACAGGGGGCTATCCTCTTCGCCCTACGAGCAGTACTTC
TRBJ1-1,TRBV19,TRBD1,14,-,CASSPGQGGTEAFF,TGTGCCAGTAGCCCTGGACAGGGGGGCACTGAAGCTTTCTTT
TRBJ1-1,TRBV5-1,-,13,once,CASSVDTNTEAFF,TGCGCCAGCAGCGTGGACACGAACACTGAAGCTTTCTTT
TRBJ1-6,TRBV7-9,TRBD1,15,-,CASSPRGLNRSPLHF,TGTGCCAGCAGCCCCAGGGGGCTTAATCGTTCACCCCTCCACTTT
TRBJ1-6,TRBV12-3/TRBV12-4,-,12,-,CASREYNSPLHF,TGTGCCAGCAGGGAGTATAATTCACCCCTCCACTTT
TRBJ1-1,TRBV6-6,TRBD1,14,once,CASSSHDRDSEAFF,TGTGCCAGCAGTTCCCACGACAGGGATAGTGAAGCTTTCTTT
TRBJ1-4,TRBV28,TRBD1,13,-,CACNRGRNEKLFF,TGTGCCTGCAACAGGGGGAGGAATGAAAAACTGTTTTTT